A single sample gave rise to the 25 T cell receptor beta chains below, sequenced in a study of T cells after posttransplantation cyclophosphamide. Produced via immunoSEQ multiplex PCR; TCRdb's table is partial and in-frame only. This table holds fewer than 35,000 clones with no singletons; the top ten claim around 4.8%. The sample consisted of PBMCs. Receptor source: a woman in her twenties or thirties in good health and a related stem cell transplant donor.

This clone was detected a few times. The chain uses TRBV6-6 and TRBJ1-5, with a tentative D call TRBD1 (5 bases). Germline-derived CDR1 and CDR2 are MNHNY and SVGAGI (reference sequence). Trimming left V 6 bases short and J 3 bases short, with 12 bases between. The CDR3 length is 14 residues. The CDR3 is CASRPGQDNQPQHF. CDR3 nucleotides: TGTGCCAGCAGACCTGGACAAGACAATCAGCCCCAGCATTTT.

The sample holds many counts of this clone. The chain is built from TRBV29-1 and TRBJ1-5, with TRBD1 identical over 10 bases. V lost 6 bases to trimming and J lost 7 bases; unmatched junction nucleotides: 6. The CDR3 has 13 amino acids. Germline V gene lookup returns CDR1 SQVTM and CDR2 ANQGSEA. The CDR3 sequence is CSVGDRGGQPQHF. The CDR3 DNA sequence: TGCAGCGTGGGGGACAGGGGCGGACAGCCCCAGCATTTT. The entire variable domain, with the rest obtained from reference TRBV29-1 and TRBJ1-5, is as follows: SAVISQKPSRDICQRGTSLTIQCQVDSQVTMMFWYRQQPGQSLTLIATANQGSEATYESGFVIDKFPISRPNLTFSTLTVSNMSPEDSSIYLCSVGDRGGQPQHFGDGTRLSIL.

This clone occurred many times. V usage is TRBV5-1 and J usage is TRBJ1-6; 9 bases line up with TRBD1. Germline CDR1 and CDR2: SGHRS and YFSETQ. V shed 5 bases and J 6 bases; nucleotides not matched to a gene: 3. The CDR3 extends over 14 amino acids. The CDR3 is CASRRDRVNSPLHF. For the CDR3, the DNA is TGCGCCAGCAGAAGGGACAGGGTTAATTCACCCCTCCACTTT.

This clone was observed many times. The chain has TRBV6-5 and TRBJ1-1, with no clear D. CDR1 is MNHEY, CDR2 SVGAGI, per germline. CDR3 length: 13 residues. The V and J ends lost 4 bases and 4 bases respectively, with 10 bases between them. CDR3 sequence: CASSLQGGTEAFF. CDR3 nucleotide sequence: TGTGCCAGCAGTTTGCAAGGTGGCACTGAAGCTTTCTTT.

This clone was seen at least ten times. V usage is TRBV7-6 and J usage is TRBJ2-1, with a possible D match to TRBD1 (7 bases). V lost 7 bases and J lost 6, with 13 bases in between. Germline V gene sequence: CDR1 SGHVS, CDR2 FNYEAQ. The CDR3 length is 13 residues. CDR3 loop: CASTQGGGNEQFF. CDR3 DNA sequence: TGTGCCAGCACCCAGGGGGGAGGCAATGAGCAGTTCTTC.

Ten or more counts support this clone. V usage is TRBV7-2 and J usage is TRBJ2-1; 9 nucleotides match TRBD2. Germline CDR1 and CDR2: SGHTA and FQGNSA. The CDR3 is 15 residues long. V trimming: 5 bases; J trimming: 6 bases; junction bases outside the gene matches: 8. The CDR3 region is CASSGKGLATNEQFF. CDR3 bases: TGTGCCAGCAGCGGTAAGGGACTAGCAACCAATGAGCAGTTCTTC.

This clone came up many times. The chain recombines TRBV6-5 with TRBJ1-4; the D gene is possibly TRBD1 (5 bases). Germline CDR1 reads MNHEY; CDR2 reads SVGAGI. The CDR3 consists of 15 residues. Trimming removed 0 bases from V and 6 bases from J, with 11 bases in between. This CDR3 is CASSYSAGKYEKLFF. The CDR3 coding sequence is TGTGCCAGCAGTTACTCCGCAGGGAAGTATGAAAAACTGTTTTTT.

Many counts were recorded for this clone. The chain joins TRBV2 to TRBJ2-7; possibly TRBD2 for D (6 bases). Trimming pared 2 bases from V and 11 bases from J, leaving 16 bases between. This CDR3 contains 13 residues. Germline V gene sequence: CDR1 SNHLY, CDR2 FYNNEI. The CDR3 region has the DNA TGTGCCAGCAGTGAATTGGCGGGAAAGGTAAAGTACTTC. It specifies CASSELAGKVKYF.

This clone was observed at least ten times. The CDR3 sequence is CASSRTGFEQYF. CDR3 nucleotides: TGTGCCAGCAGCCGGACAGGGTTCGAGCAGTACTTC. The chain couples TRBV6-5 to TRBJ2-7, with 8 bases identical to TRBD1. This CDR3 has 12 residues. The trim removed 6 bases at V and 6 bases at J, leaving 4 bases unmatched. CDR1 is MNHEY and CDR2 is SVGAGI in the germline V gene.

The table lists this clone with a few counts. The gene calls are TRBV12-3 or TRBV12-4 and TRBJ2-5; D gene uncertain. The ends were cut back, 3 bases at V and 2 bases at J, with 7 bases in the middle. The CDR3 loop spans 13 amino acids. The CDR3 is CASSFGWQETQYF. The CDR3, as DNA: TGTGCCAGCAGTTTTGGCTGGCAAGAGACCCAGTACTTC.

Ten or more counts support this clone. V usage is TRBV10-3 and J usage is TRBJ1-1; 7 nucleotides match TRBD1. The CDR3 sequence is 16 residues long. From germline, CDR1 is ENHRY and CDR2 SYGVKD. Germline trimming cut 2 bases from V and 0 bases from J; bases unmatched to any gene: 6. CDR3 sequence (DNA): TGTGCCATCAGTGAGGGGACAGTGGGAATGAACACTGAAGCTTTCTTT. Protein sequence: CAISEGTVGMNTEAFF.

This clone was seen at least ten times. The chain carries TRBV7-2 and TRBJ2-4, with 7 bases aligning to TRBD2. The length of the CDR3 is 13 residues. The junction had 6 bases not matched to a gene; V was cut back by 6 bases and J by 7 bases. CDR1 is SGHTA and CDR2 is FQGNSA in the germline V gene. CDR3 nucleotides: TGTGCCAGCAGAGCGGGCGGGGGTAACATTCAGTACTTC. Encoded protein: CASRAGGGNIQYF.

This clone was detected only a few times. The V call is TRBV30, the J call TRBJ2-5, with D possibly TRBD2 on 6 matching bases. The CDR3 is 11 amino acids. The V gene's germline CDR1 is GTSNPN and CDR2 SVGIG (reference sequence). V gave up 0 bases and J gave up 9 bases, with 8 bases separating them. For the CDR3, the DNA is TGTGCCTGGAGTGTAGGCGGGGCCCAGTACTTC. It codes for CAWSVGGAQYF.

In its sample, this clone was seen many times. The chain combines TRBV5-5 with TRBJ2-3, with a possible D match to TRBD2 (6 bases). This CDR3 is built from 17 residues. V lost 3 bases to trimming and J lost 4 bases, with 21 bases between them. Germline CDR1 SGHKS, CDR2 YYEKEE (reference sequence). CDR3: CASSYTGGNEGADTQYF. The CDR3 DNA sequence: TGTGCCAGCAGCTATACGGGCGGGAATGAGGGCGCAGATACGCAGTATTTT.

There are many counts of this clone. V is TRBV10-3 and J is TRBJ2-7; D not resolved. The V and J ends lost 0 bases and 1 base respectively, with 7 bases between them. Per the germline V gene, CDR1 is ENHRY and CDR2 is SYGVKD. The CDR3 runs to 14 residues. For the CDR3, the DNA is TGTGCCATCAGTGAGTCTGTATTATCCTACGAGCAGTACTTC. Its protein is CAISESVLSYEQYF.

This clone was counted ten times or more. The rearrangement links TRBV7-9 to TRBJ2-5; 7 nucleotides agree with TRBD2. The J segment lost 1 base and the V segment lost 3 bases, leaving 2 bases of the junction unmatched. Germline CDR1 is SEHNR and CDR2 is FQNEAQ (reference sequence). The CDR3 length is 14 residues. In nucleotides, the CDR3 is TGTGCCAGCAGCTTTCCGGGGGGCCAAGAGACCCAGTACTTC. It translates to CASSFPGGQETQYF.

The chain combines TRBV11-3 with TRBJ2-7; 11 positions match TRBD2. The V gene's germline CDR1 is SGHNT and CDR2 YENEEA. J lost 2 bases, V lost 5 bases, and 2 bases had no gene match. The CDR3 covers 14 residues. The DNA of the CDR3 is TGTGCCAGCAGCCCGGGACTAGCGGCCTACGAGCAGTACTTC. It codes for CASSPGLAAYEQYF.

This clone appeared many times. This rearrangement joins TRBV19 to TRBJ1-3; 7 bases agree with TRBD1. CDR3 length equals 16 residues. Per the germline V gene, CDR1 is LNHDA and CDR2 is SQIVND (reference sequence). The V and J ends lost 6 bases and 2 bases, in that order; junction bases with no gene match: 10. The CDR3 loop reads CASRQTGQLAGNTIYF. The CDR3 DNA is TGTGCCAGTAGGCAAACGGGACAGTTGGCTGGAAACACCATATATTTT.

The chain recombines TRBV4-1 with TRBJ1-2; 9 nucleotides line up with TRBD1. This CDR3 region has 18 residues. Germline V CDR1 and CDR2: MGHRA, YSYEKL. Germline trimming cut 1 base from V and 6 bases from J; bases unmatched to any gene: 15. CDR3 bases: TGCGCCAGCAGCCAAGCTCCCGGACAGGGGTCGTGGGTTGATGGCTACACCTTC. It yields the protein CASSQAPGQGSWVDGYTF.

This clone was detected ten times or more. The chain combines TRBV7-2 with TRBJ2-3; D is perhaps TRBD1 (6 bases). CDR1 SGHTA and CDR2 FQGNSA come from the germline V gene. Trimming cost V 8 bases and J 2 bases, with 14 bases left between them. The CDR3 sequence is 14 residues long. The CDR3 region has the DNA TGTGCCAGCGCTGTGGGGGCGAACACAGATACGCAGTATTTT. As protein: CASAVGANTDTQYF.

This clone was seen a handful of times. The chain joins TRBV12-3 or TRBV12-4 to TRBJ2-2, with a possible D match to TRBD1 (6 bases). The V end lost 5 bases, the J end lost 1 base, and 8 bases lay between the germline ends. This CDR3 has 14 amino acids. The CDR3 reads CASSRTENTGELFF. The CDR3 region has the DNA TGTGCCAGCAGTCGGACAGAGAACACCGGGGAGCTGTTTTTT.

This rearrangement joins TRBV27 to TRBJ2-5; the match to TRBD2 covers 10 bases. The germline CDR1 and CDR2 sequences are MNHEY and SMNVEV (reference sequence). With 3 bases clipped from V and 0 bases from J, the junction kept 10 bases outside the gene matches. The CDR3 contains 18 residues. The CDR3, as DNA: TGTGCCAGCAGTTTGGGGACTAGCGCAGGCTCGTACCAAGAGACCCAGTACTTC. Translated: CASSLGTSAGSYQETQYF.

In this sample, this clone turned up many times. The chain has TRBV10-2 and TRBJ2-7, with D possibly matching TRBD2 (6 bases). V lost 11 bases and J 6 bases, leaving 17 bases between the germline ends. Germline V gene data show CDR1 as WSHSY and CDR2 as SAAADI. The CDR3 covers 12 residues. CDR3 sequence reads: CAGGRGSGEQYF. The CDR3 DNA reads TGCGCCGGCGGTCGGGGGTCGGGCGAGCAGTACTTC.

The V gene is TRBV28, the J gene TRBJ2-5; 7 positions agree with TRBD1. From germline, CDR1 is MDHEN and CDR2 SYDVKM. The CDR3 extends over 14 amino acids. V dropped 4 bases and J dropped 0; count of bases not matched to a gene: 2. The CDR3 protein is CASSYTGDQETQYF. CDR3 DNA: TGTGCCAGCAGTTATACAGGGGACCAAGAGACCCAGTACTTC.

This clone was detected many times. CDR3 in DNA: TGTGCCACCAGCAGAGATCGACAGGTTAATGAAAAACTGTTTTTT. Translating gives CATSRDRQVNEKLFF. The chain links TRBV15 to TRBJ1-4; maybe TRBD1 (6 bases). The CDR3 has 15 residues. V was shortened by 0 bases and J by 4 bases, with 9 bases between the two germline ends. CDR1 LNHNV and CDR2 YYDKDF come from the germline V gene (reference sequence).